This T cell receptor (beta chain) derives from a study of T cell changes during pregnancy in multiple sclerosis. The germline V gene encodes CDR1 ENHRY and CDR2 SYGVKD. The CDR3 loop spans 13 amino acids. The V and J ends lost 9 bases and 7 bases, in that order; junction bases with no gene match: 6. Repertoires were generated with immunoSEQ multiplex PCR, while TCRdb's copy carries only in-frame clones and drops some. Among approximately 69,000 clones listed, 85% to 95% were seen once. This chain links TRBV10-3 with TRBJ2-1, with 10 bases identical to TRBD2. Specimen: peripheral blood, collected in the second trimester of pregnancy. The receptor was derived from a female donor in good health, enrolled as a control in a pregnancy study. The CDR3 loop is CAMSGGAKNEQFF. The CDR3 DNA reads TGTGCCATGAGCGGGGGGGCGAAGAATGAGCAGTTCTTC.